The 23 T cell receptor beta chains listed next were all sequenced from one sample in a study of blood T cell repertoires in COVID-19. TCRdb's copy holds only in-frame clones and misses some; the assay was immunoSEQ multiplex PCR. This sample has 35,000 to 45,000 clones, with approximately 80% found just once. Sequencing was performed on peripheral blood. Receptors were obtained from a man in his sixties with active COVID-19.

The chain employs TRBV4-3 and TRBJ1-2, with D unresolved. Germline V CDR1 and CDR2: LGHNA, YSLEER. This CDR3 contains 15 residues. V lost 0 bases, J lost 8 bases, and 16 bases lay in between. The CDR3 loop is CASSQDARSGYGYTF. CDR3 DNA sequence: TGCGCCAGCAGCCAAGATGCTAGGTCGGGGTACGGCTACACCTTC.

The chain combines TRBV29-1 with TRBJ2-7; D is uncertain. The CDR3 spans 11 residues. Germline-derived CDR1 and CDR2 are SQVTM and ANQGSEA. The V end lost 3 bases, the J end lost 3 bases, and 6 bases lay between the germline ends. The CDR3 DNA reads TGCAGCGTTGAGGCAAACTACGAGCAGTACTTC. This codes for CSVEANYEQYF.

This clone was observed a few times. The chain couples TRBV7-9 to TRBJ2-7; 10 bases align to TRBD2. Trimming cost V 6 bases and J 0 bases; bases outside gene matches: 11. In germline, CDR1 is SEHNR, CDR2 FQNEAQ (reference sequence). This CDR3 is built from 17 residues. The DNA for the CDR3 is TGTGCCAGCAGTCCCGGGACTAGCGACTTGAGCTCCTACGAGCAGTACTTC. It yields the protein CASSPGTSDLSSYEQYF.

V gene TRBV7-2 combines with J gene TRBJ1-1; 10 nucleotides agree with TRBD1. Germline CDR1 is SGHTA and CDR2 is FQGNSA. V lost 6 bases to trimming and J lost 0 bases; unmatched junction nucleotides: 4. CDR3 length: 15 residues. CDR3 in amino acids: CASRRTGGLNTEAFF. The CDR3 region has the DNA TGTGCCAGCAGGCGGACAGGGGGGCTGAACACTGAAGCTTTCTTT.

Turning to this clone: An end of the junction differs from the germline gene, which may be a read error. The chain combines TRBV7-2 with TRBJ2-1, with TRBD1 identical over 7 bases. This CDR3 is built from 14 residues. Germline CDR1 is SGHTA and CDR2 is FQGNSA. The CDR3 DNA follows: TGTGCCAGCAGCTTAGGCTTACAGGGGAGAGAAGGGATCTTC. It yields the protein CASSLGLQGREGIF. The full variable domain, in which reference TRBV7-2 and TRBJ2-1 provide the parts outside the CDR3, is GAGVSQSPSNKVTEKGKDVELRCDPISGHTALYWYRQSLGQGLEFLIYFQGNSAPDKSGLPSDRFSAERTGGSVSTLTIQRTQQEDSAVYLCASSLGLQGREGIFGPGTRLTVL.

The rearrangement joins TRBV7-2 to TRBJ1-5; D remains unclear. This CDR3 has 16 amino acids. The germline V gene has CDR1 SGHTA and CDR2 FQGNSA. Trimming took off 2 bases at V and 7 bases at J, with 18 bases between the two ends. The CDR3: CASSLSWAAPGQPQHF. CDR3 coding DNA: TGTGCCAGCAGCTTAAGCTGGGCTGCCCCGGGACAGCCCCAGCATTTT.

The chain combines TRBV5-1 with TRBJ2-7, with 7 bases identical to TRBD1. CDR1 SGHRS and CDR2 YFSETQ come from the germline V gene. After removal of 0 bases from V and 5 bases from J, the junction contained 11 bases not matched to a gene. The CDR3 is 16 amino acids. CDR3 in amino acids: CASSLAGQATVHEQYF. The DNA of the CDR3 is TGCGCCAGCAGCTTGGCCGGACAGGCGACGGTCCACGAGCAGTACTTC.

The chain couples TRBV7-9 to TRBJ1-5; 10 bases are shared with TRBD1. V was pared by 5 bases and J by 9 bases, with 13 bases of the junction left unmatched. Per germline, CDR1 SEHNR and CDR2 FQNEAQ (reference sequence). The CDR3 loop spans 16 amino acids. The CDR3 sequence is CASSPGDRGYSGPQHF. The CDR3 DNA sequence: TGTGCCAGCAGCCCCGGGGACAGGGGTTATAGCGGGCCCCAGCATTTT.

This clone showed up just a few times. V is TRBV27 and J is TRBJ2-7, with 11 positions matching TRBD1. The germline gives CDR1 MNHEY, CDR2 SMNVEV (reference sequence). After removal of 4 bases from V and 1 base from J, the junction contained 6 bases not matched to a gene. This CDR3 has 16 residues. CDR3 DNA: TGTGCCAGCAGTTCCACGGGACAGGGGGTATCCTACGAGCAGTACTTC. Translation: CASSSTGQGVSYEQYF.

This chain connects TRBV9 to TRBJ2-3; D is perhaps TRBD2 (6 bases). The length of the CDR3 is 17 residues. Germline assignment: CDR1 SGDLS and CDR2 YYNGEE. Trimming cost V 4 bases and J 5 bases, with 23 bases left between them. CDR3: CASSPLGELRGRDTQYF. The CDR3 coding sequence is TGTGCCAGCAGCCCATTGGGGGAGTTGCGGGGAAGAGATACGCAGTATTTT.

This clone has more than one count but fewer than ten. V and J are TRBV14 and TRBJ2-1; TRBD1 matches at 8 bases. The CDR3 is made up of 16 amino acids. V lost 1 base to trimming and J lost 0 bases; unmatched junction nucleotides: 2. Germline V lookup: CDR1 SGHDN, CDR2 FVKESK. The DNA of the CDR3 is TGTGCCAGCAGCCAAGCAGGGGGCTTCTCCTACAATGAGCAGTTCTTC. This codes for CASSQAGGFSYNEQFF. Full variable domain (remainder filled in from reference TRBV14 and TRBJ2-1): EAGVTQFPSHSVIEKGQTVTLRCDPISGHDNLYWYRRVMGKEIKFLLHFVKESKQDESGMPNNRFLAERTGGTYSTLKVQPAELEDSGVYFCASSQAGGFSYNEQFFGPGTRLTVL.

This chain's CDR3 is CASRKGERPRYEQYF. Here the CDR3 DNA reads TGCGCCAGTAGGAAGGGGGAAAGGCCAAGGTACGAGCAGTACTTC. The chain uses TRBV10-1 and TRBJ2-7, with D perhaps TRBD1 (6 bases). Between the trimmed V and J ends, which lost 9 bases and 4 bases, there was a span of 22 bases. The CDR3 consists of 15 residues. From germline, CDR1 is WNHNN and CDR2 SYGVQD (reference sequence).

The V call is TRBV6-4, the J call TRBJ1-1; a weak D match, TRBD1 (6 bases). Germline V gene sequence: CDR1 MRHNA, CDR2 SNTAGT. Trimming shortened V by 5 bases and J by 1 base, and 8 bases separated the two germline ends. The CDR3 is 13 amino acids. CDR3 amino acids: CASSSQGNTEAFF. CDR3 bases: TGTGCCAGCAGTTCACAGGGGAACACTGAAGCTTTCTTT.

The J gene is TRBJ2-5, the V gene TRBV5-1, with 10 nucleotides matching TRBD2. The germline CDR1 and CDR2 sequences are SGHRS and YFSETQ. Trimming removed 4 bases from V and 1 base from J; junction bases left unmatched: 10. CDR3 length: 17 residues. CDR3 sequence reads: CASSRRAASGGQETQYF. In DNA, the CDR3 is TGCGCCAGCAGCCGTAGGGCGGCTAGCGGGGGCCAAGAGACCCAGTACTTC.

The V gene is TRBV4-1, the J gene TRBJ1-2; D remains unclear. Germline V gives CDR1 MGHRA, CDR2 YSYEKL. V was trimmed by 1 base and J by 5 bases, leaving 11 bases between them. The CDR3 is 14 amino acids. For the CDR3, the DNA is TGCGCCAGCAGCCAAGGAGGCAGTAGTTATGGCTACACCTTC. As protein: CASSQGGSSYGYTF.

The V call is TRBV5-4, the J call TRBJ2-3; D is unclear. Germline V lookup: CDR1 SGHNT, CDR2 YYREEE (reference sequence). There are 12 residues in the CDR3. V lost 4 bases and J lost 8, with 11 bases in between. The CDR3 nucleotides are TGTGCCAGCAGCCTCCCGGGTGGTACGCAGTATTTT. Protein product: CASSLPGGTQYF.

The chain joins TRBV12-3 or TRBV12-4 to TRBJ1-5, with no clear D. CDR3 length: 12 amino acids. Trimming shortened V by 6 bases and J by 5 bases, and 8 bases separated the two germline ends. Here the CDR3 DNA reads TGTGCCAGCAGCCAACAAGATCAGCCCCAGCATTTT. Translating it yields CASSQQDQPQHF.

This clone was found once. This chain connects TRBV9 to TRBJ2-1, with 9 bases matching TRBD1. In germline, CDR1 is SGDLS, CDR2 YYNGEE. The CDR3 contains 16 residues. Trimming removed 6 bases from V and 4 bases from J; junction bases left unmatched: 11. CDR3 in DNA: TGTGCCAGCACCCTCGACGGGGGACAGGGATACAATGAGCAGTTCTTC. Translation gives CASTLDGGQGYNEQFF.

V gene TRBV30 combines with J gene TRBJ2-3; D is undetermined. V lost 2 bases, J lost 7 bases, and 7 bases lay in between. Germline CDR1 and CDR2: GTSNPN and SVGIG (reference sequence). The CDR3 is made up of 11 amino acids. The CDR3 DNA is TGTGCCTGGAGTATAAGCTATACGCAGTATTTT. It codes for CAWSISYTQYF. Variable domain in full (rest from reference TRBV30 and TRBJ2-3): SQTIHQWPATLVQPVGSPLSLECTVEGTSNPNLYWYRQAAGRGLQLLFYSVGIGQISSEVPQNLSASRPQDRQFILSSKKLLLSDSGFYLCAWSISYTQYFGPGTRLTVL.

The chain recombines TRBV3-1 (or the pseudogene TRBV3-2) with TRBJ2-1; no definite D call. This CDR3 has 16 residues. Germline V lookup: CDR1 LGHDT, CDR2 YNNKEL (reference sequence). Trimming left V 2 bases short and J 1 base short, with 12 bases between. The CDR3 is CASSQNLALSYNEQFF. CDR3 in DNA: TGTGCCAGCAGCCAAAACTTAGCCCTGTCCTACAATGAGCAGTTCTTC.

The gene calls are TRBV7-9 and TRBJ1-2; 8 nucleotides line up with TRBD1. Germline CDR1 reads SEHNR; CDR2 reads FQNEAQ (reference sequence). Losses at the gene ends were 5 bases for V and 5 bases for J; bases not matched to a gene: 10. The CDR3 loop spans 15 amino acids. In DNA, the CDR3 is TGTGCCAGCAGCGGAGACGGACAGGGAGGATATGGCTACACCTTC. It is translated as CASSGDGQGGYGYTF.

V gene TRBV9 combines with J gene TRBJ2-7; TRBD2 aligns across 9 bases. Trimming at V came to 4 bases and at J to 5 bases, leaving 13 bases not matched to a gene. The CDR3 runs 16 residues. Germline lookup yields CDR1 SGDLS and CDR2 YYNGEE. In DNA, the CDR3 is TGTGCCAGCAGCCCGACCCCCGGGACTAGCCTTCACGAGCAGTACTTC. Its translation is CASSPTPGTSLHEQYF.

CDR3 in amino acids: CSASSGDTEAFF. CDR3 in DNA: TGCAGTGCTAGTTCAGGGGACACTGAAGCTTTCTTT. V usage is TRBV20-1 and J usage is TRBJ1-1, with D possibly matching TRBD1 (6 bases). The CDR3 has 12 amino acids. Trimming took off 3 bases at V and 3 bases at J, with 8 bases between the two ends. CDR1 DFQATT and CDR2 SNEGSKA come from the germline V gene (reference sequence).